The clone carrying this T cell receptor beta chain appeared many times. Its antigen is still unknown. There were TCR beta CDR3 regions amplified from RNA transcripts. During a first-round RT-PCR of the TCR CDR3, the HTBI primer set was used. MiXCR was run by TCRdb on the multiplex PCR reads, yielding one entry per CDR3 protein. The table includes a few hundred thousand distinct CDR3 sequences, about 15% detected once. The data were taken from a study of T cells in Graves' hyperthyroidism and ophthalmopathy. Patients with uncontrolled infections, other autoimmune diseases, pregnancy or lactation were excluded. The CDR3 sequence is 12 residues long. V was trimmed by 7 bases and J by 4 bases, leaving 9 bases between them. Germline CDR1 reads SNHLY; CDR2 reads FYNNEI. General observations from the study: Blood also showed most of the thyroid clonotypes that were expanded above 0.001.

The chain carries TRBV2 and TRBJ2-3; no firm D call. The source is a woman aged 18 to 35 with Graves' hyperthyroidism. Sequencing was performed on blood. CDR3 in DNA: TGTGCCAGCATCCCTCAAGCAGATACGCAGTATTTT. As protein: CASIPQADTQYF.